This T cell receptor beta chain is from a study of tumor and adjacent non-tumor tissue in lung cancer. Per germline, CDR1 SGHAT and CDR2 FQNNGV. The CDR3 loop spans 15 amino acids. TCRbeta libraries were built with three rounds of nested PCR, modified from ARM-PCR. TCRdb re-called the multiplex PCR reads through MiXCR, storing one row per CDR3 protein. Of 50,000 to 60,000 distinct CDR3 sequences detected, about 70% appear once; the ten largest clones hold 20% to 25%. Overall study findings and caveats: Normal lung showed higher cumulative top 100 clone frequency than tumor.

This clonotype was picked up one time. What it recognizes is unknown. Sequence at one end of the junction differs from germline and may be a read error. No cell sorting was done before RNA was extracted from the tissue. Distant lung tissue was collected more than 3 cm away from the tumor edge. The origin of this receptor is a woman in her sixties or seventies with non-small cell lung cancer. Material: distant non-tumor lung tissue. This chain connects TRBV11-2 to TRBJ2-5; TRBD1 aligns across 7 bases. CDR3 amino acids: CVSTSTGIGGGTQYF. The DNA of the CDR3 is TGTGTCAGCACCTCGACAGGGATAGGGGGCGGGACCCAGTACTTC. The whole variable domain, filled in from reference TRBV11-2 and TRBJ2-5, reads EAGVAQSPRYKIIEKRQSVAFWCNPISGHATLYWYQQILGQGPKLLIQFQNNGVVDDSQLPKDRFSAERLKGVDSTLKIQPAKLEDSAVYLCVSTSTGIGGGTQYFGPGTRLLVL.